The T cell receptor (beta chain) described here comes from a study of blood T cells in healthy people across ages. General study findings and limits: When set beside aged donors, long-lived donors presented more naive CD4+ cells and higher diversity.

A word on this clonotype: The antigen is unknown.

Using a J-beta primer mix together with a sample-barcoded 5' primer, a second PCR was run for roughly 6 to 12 cycles. Paired-end reads containing CDR3 totaled no fewer than 3 million for each sample. MiXCR, run by TCRdb on the 5' RACE reads, gives a single entry per CDR3 protein. The sample has some 750,000 distinct CDR3 sequences; about a fifth are singletons. The extraction recovered at least 5 micrograms of total RNA per sample. Trimming shortened V by 0 bases and J by 4 bases, and 22 bases separated the two germline ends. CDR3 length: 19 amino acids. Germline assignment: CDR1 SGHVS and CDR2 FQNEAQ.

This sequence originates from a man aged 65 to 85 in good health. Source material: blood. The V and J genes are TRBV7-8 and TRBJ1-5; tentative D call: TRBD1 (5 bases). The CDR3 spells CASSLAQAHGGTGNQPQHF. In nucleotides, the CDR3 is TGTGCCAGCAGCTTAGCACAAGCTCATGGGGGGACGGGAAATCAGCCCCAGCATTTT.